This T cell receptor beta chain was recorded in a study of blood T cells in healthy people across ages. General study findings and limits: Estimates based on one million T cells were treated as lower bounds.

Germline assignment: CDR1 MNHEY and CDR2 SMNVEV (reference sequence). The CDR3 loop spans 13 amino acids. This clonotype was counted only a few times. As yet, its antigen is unknown. PCR was performed a second time for about 7 to 11 cycles using a sample-barcoded 5' primer and a J-beta primer mix. TCRdb reprocessed the 5' RACE reads with MiXCR, giving one entry per CDR3 protein. This table holds roughly 2 million distinct CDR3 sequences, roughly 52% found once. Russia was home to the donors, healthy Caucasian individuals aged roughly 6 to 90. Every donor contributed roughly 10 milliliters of peripheral blood by blood draw. Each sample yielded at least 6.5 million isolated PBMCs.

The chain carries TRBV27 and TRBJ2-7; no reliable D call. The tail of the sequence fits TRBJ2-5 better, so the J call may be wrong. The sequence derives from a woman between 40 and 55 years old in good health. The sequenced sample consisted of blood. The CDR3 reads CASRKTSAETQYF. The DNA for the CDR3 is TGTGCCAGCAGGAAAACGTCCGCTGAGACCCAGTACTTC.